These T cell receptor beta chains were read from a single sample in a study of OX40 agonist ivuxolimab in advanced cancers. The data were produced by immunoSEQ multiplex PCR, yet TCRdb's version contains in-frame clones alone and is incomplete. The table includes approximately 74,000 clones, 90% detected once. The sequenced sample was CD4+ or CD8+ T cells sorted from blood, obtained in a trial of the OX40 agonist ivuxolimab. These receptors were taken from an adult with an advanced solid tumor such as melanoma, head and neck, liver or kidney cancer. Each CDR3 is given with its conserved first and last residue. Fields, in order: CDR3 protein, CDR3 DNA, V gene, clone size, J gene, CDR3 length, D gene. A D gene is named only where the DNA matches it firmly. Size values are once, few and many counts, or a class for expanded clones, and some rows have none.

CDR3aa: CASRDQRGAPTDTQYF; CDR3nt: TGTGCCAGCAGAGATCAGCGGGGGGCCCCCACAGATACGCAGTATTTT; v_gene: TRBV21-1; abundance: -; j_gene: TRBJ2-3; len: 16; d_gene: -
CDR3aa: CASSLEDRDSYEQYF; CDR3nt: TGTGCCAGCAGTTTAGAGGACAGGGACTCCTACGAGCAGTACTTC; v_gene: TRBV28; abundance: -; j_gene: TRBJ2-7; len: 15; d_gene: TRBD1
CDR3aa: CSAKQGSYQETQYF; CDR3nt: TGCAGCGCCAAACAGGGCTCGTACCAAGAGACCCAGTACTTC; v_gene: TRBV29-1; abundance: -; j_gene: TRBJ2-5; len: 14; d_gene: -
CDR3aa: CASSYSSGDTDTQYF; CDR3nt: TGTGCCAGCAGTTACTCGTCGGGGGACACAGATACGCAGTATTTT; v_gene: TRBV6-5; abundance: -; j_gene: TRBJ2-3; len: 15; d_gene: -
CDR3aa: CASSEANWDRGSGEAFF; CDR3nt: TGTGCCAGCAGTGAAGCTAATTGGGACAGGGGAAGTGGTGAAGCTTTCTTT; v_gene: TRBV6-1; abundance: -; j_gene: TRBJ1-1; len: 17; d_gene: TRBD1
CDR3aa: CAINPGGETQYF; CDR3nt: TGTGCCATCAACCCAGGAGGTGAGACCCAGTACTTC; v_gene: TRBV10-3; abundance: -; j_gene: TRBJ2-5; len: 12; d_gene: -
CDR3aa: CASSPSMDRGAEQYF; CDR3nt: TGTGCCAGCAGTCCGTCGATGGACAGGGGGGCCGAGCAGTACTTC; v_gene: TRBV7-9; abundance: -; j_gene: TRBJ2-7; len: 15; d_gene: TRBD1
CDR3aa: CASSPTFMNTEAFF; CDR3nt: TGCGCCAGCAGCCCCACGTTCATGAACACTGAAGCTTTCTTT; v_gene: TRBV5-1; abundance: -; j_gene: TRBJ1-1; len: 14; d_gene: -
CDR3aa: CASSQEAYSGEFTGELFF; CDR3nt: TGTGCCAGCAGCCAAGAGGCATACAGCGGGGAATTCACCGGGGAGCTGTTTTTT; v_gene: TRBV4-2; abundance: -; j_gene: TRBJ2-2; len: 18; d_gene: TRBD2
CDR3aa: CASSQVGGVYEQFF; CDR3nt: TGTGCCAGCAGCCAAGTGGGTGGTGTCTATGAGCAGTTCTTC; v_gene: TRBV14; abundance: -; j_gene: TRBJ2-1; len: 14; d_gene: -
CDR3aa: CASSLGVSRYEQYF; CDR3nt: TGTGCCAGCAGCTTAGGGGTCAGCCGATACGAGCAGTACTTC; v_gene: TRBV7-2; abundance: -; j_gene: TRBJ2-7; len: 14; d_gene: -
CDR3aa: CASSYSGGDYEQYF; CDR3nt: TGTGCCAGCAGTTACTCTGGAGGGGACTACGAGCAGTACTTC; v_gene: TRBV6-5; abundance: -; j_gene: TRBJ2-7; len: 14; d_gene: -
CDR3aa: CASSLAGTGYGYTF; CDR3nt: TGTGCCAGCAGCTTAGCCGGGACAGGGTACGGCTACACCTTC; v_gene: TRBV7-2; abundance: -; j_gene: TRBJ1-2; len: 14; d_gene: TRBD1
CDR3aa: CASSSGVGSGELFF; CDR3nt: TGTGCCAGCAGCAGCGGGGTGGGCTCCGGGGAGCTGTTTTTT; v_gene: TRBV6-1; abundance: once; j_gene: TRBJ2-2; len: 14; d_gene: TRBD2
CDR3aa: CASSSRQGSTGELFF; CDR3nt: TGCGCCAGCAGCTCCCGACAGGGGAGCACTGGGGAGCTGTTTTTT; v_gene: TRBV5-1; abundance: -; j_gene: TRBJ2-2; len: 15; d_gene: TRBD1
CDR3aa: CASGGTSRLEQFF; CDR3nt: TGTGCCAGCGGCGGGACTAGTCGGCTAGAGCAGTTCTTC; v_gene: TRBV7-2; abundance: -; j_gene: TRBJ2-1; len: 13; d_gene: TRBD2
CDR3aa: CASSPYLTANYGYTF; CDR3nt: TGTGCCAGCAGCCCCTACTTGACAGCAAACTATGGCTACACCTTC; v_gene: TRBV6-4; abundance: -; j_gene: TRBJ1-2; len: 15; d_gene: -
CDR3aa: CASSLEPGNTEAFF; CDR3nt: TGCGCCAGCAGCTTGGAGCCAGGGAACACTGAAGCTTTCTTT; v_gene: TRBV5-1; abundance: -; j_gene: TRBJ1-1; len: 14; d_gene: -
CDR3aa: CASSQVRRNNEQFF; CDR3nt: TGTGCCAGCAGCCAAGTTCGGCGGAACAATGAGCAGTTCTTC; v_gene: TRBV14; abundance: -; j_gene: TRBJ2-1; len: 14; d_gene: -
CDR3aa: CASSLGYRDGYTF; CDR3nt: TGTGCCAGCAGCTTAGGGTACAGGGACGGCTACACCTTC; v_gene: TRBV11-2; abundance: -; j_gene: TRBJ1-2; len: 13; d_gene: -
CDR3aa: CASGWSGGGAGSTDTQYF; CDR3nt: TGTGCTAGTGGTTGGAGTGGGGGGGGCGCGGGTAGCACAGATACGCAGTATTTT; v_gene: TRBV12-5; abundance: few; j_gene: TRBJ2-3; len: 18; d_gene: -
CDR3aa: CAISERDRDGYTF; CDR3nt: TGTGCCATCAGTGAACGGGACAGGGATGGCTACACCTTC; v_gene: TRBV10-3; abundance: -; j_gene: TRBJ1-2; len: 13; d_gene: TRBD1
CDR3aa: CASSEMGGDTIYF; CDR3nt: TGTGCCAGCAGTGAAATGGGAGGGGACACCATATATTTT; v_gene: TRBV6-1; abundance: -; j_gene: TRBJ1-3; len: 13; d_gene: -
CDR3aa: CASSPQGVNTEAFF; CDR3nt: TGTGCCAGCTCACCACAGGGTGTAAACACTGAAGCTTTCTTT; v_gene: TRBV18; abundance: -; j_gene: TRBJ1-1; len: 14; d_gene: -
CDR3aa: CARSLGQGDQPQHF; CDR3nt: TGTGCCAGAAGCTTGGGACAGGGAGATCAGCCCCAGCATTTT; v_gene: TRBV5-3; abundance: once; j_gene: TRBJ1-5; len: 14; d_gene: TRBD1
CDR3aa: CASSLELLGGVEQFF; CDR3nt: TGTGCCAGCAGCTTAGAACTTCTCGGAGGGGTCGAGCAGTTCTTC; v_gene: TRBV7-2; abundance: -; j_gene: TRBJ2-1; len: 15; d_gene: -
CDR3aa: CASSPAIDYGYTF; CDR3nt: TGCGCCAGCAGCCCGGCCATCGACTATGGCTACACCTTC; v_gene: TRBV5-1; abundance: -; j_gene: TRBJ1-2; len: 13; d_gene: -
CDR3aa: CASSHRELTNSPLHF; CDR3nt: TGTGCCAGCAGCCACCGGGAGCTAACTAATTCACCCCTCCACTTT; v_gene: TRBV5-6; abundance: -; j_gene: TRBJ1-6; len: 15; d_gene: -
CDR3aa: CASSLHPGQARNTIYF; CDR3nt: TGTGCCAGCTCACTTCACCCGGGACAGGCTAGAAACACCATATATTTT; v_gene: TRBV18; abundance: -; j_gene: TRBJ1-3; len: 16; d_gene: TRBD1